The clone carrying this T cell receptor (beta chain) appeared many times. Antigen: not known. An equimolar mix of two oligonucleotides served as the beta constant-region primer for TRBC1 and TRBC2. Ligated cDNA was amplified by four rounds of PCR with nested alpha and beta constant-region primers and SP2. Ligation attached a single-stranded oligonucleotide with a 12-nucleotide UMI and the SP2 primer to the cDNA 3' end. Via MiXCR, TCRdb re-called the UMI-ligation and nested PCR reads, giving one row per CDR3 protein. The sample records about 90,000 distinct CDR3 sequences, about 11% being singletons. Germline CDR1 SQVTM, CDR2 ANQGSEA. The CDR3 sequence is 13 residues long. Germline trimming cut 7 bases from V and 4 bases from J; bases unmatched to any gene: 9. The sample belongs to a study of naive and memory T cell subsets. Overall study results and limits: Each distinct alpha or beta sequence counts as one clonotype. Possibly reflecting memory cells re-expressing CD45RA, a few larger clonotypes occurred in naive repertoires, especially CD8.

The sample consisted of naive CD4+ T cells from blood. The source is a human donor in good health. The chain joins TRBV29-1 to TRBJ1-1; 7 nucleotides match TRBD1. CDR3 DNA: TGCAGCGCCGGGGACAGCAGAAGCACTGAAGCTTTCTTT. It is translated as CSAGDSRSTEAFF.